This is a list of T cell receptor beta chains from one sample in a study of response to subunit inactivated influenza vaccine. TCRdb recomputed calls from the RT-PCR reads with MiXCR, one row per CDR3 protein. The table includes fewer than 750,000 distinct CDR3 sequences, approximately 15% detected once. The sample in question was PBMCs from blood, obtained 11 to 12 days after vaccination. All receptors derive from a man aged 50 to 59 who received an inactivated influenza vaccine. Both conserved end residues are part of each CDR3. D genes are given only for firm matches. Clone size is shown for a subset of rows, as once, few, many or a class of expanded clone.

V gene: TRBV2; J gene: TRBJ2-5; D gene: TRBD1; clone size: -; CDR3 DNA: TGTGCCAGCAGGGGGGGACAGGGCGGCCTACAAGAGACCCAGTACTTC; CDR3 protein: CASRGGQGGLQETQYF
V gene: TRBV6-5; J gene: TRBJ1-6; D gene: -; clone size: -; CDR3 DNA: TGTGCCAGCAGTTACGGGACTAGGAGCAGGAATAATTCACCCCTCCACTTT; CDR3 protein: CASSYGTRSRNNSPLHF
V gene: TRBV5-5; J gene: TRBJ2-1; D gene: -; clone size: -; CDR3 DNA: TGTGCCAGCATGACCACTAACAATGAGCAGTTCTTC; CDR3 protein: CASMTTNNEQFF
V gene: TRBV28; J gene: TRBJ2-4; D gene: -; clone size: -; CDR3 DNA: TGTGCCAGCAGCCTCCCCTCGGGGGCCAAAAACATTCAGTACTTC; CDR3 protein: CASSLPSGAKNIQYF
V gene: TRBV10-3; J gene: TRBJ2-3; D gene: -; clone size: -; CDR3 DNA: TGTGCCATCAGAGGGGGGGACATCACAGATACGCAGTATTTT; CDR3 protein: CAIRGGDITDTQYF
V gene: TRBV12-3/TRBV12-4; J gene: TRBJ2-5; D gene: -; clone size: many; CDR3 DNA: TGTGCCAGCAGTTCAGCGTACGAGACCCAGTACTTC; CDR3 protein: CASSSAYETQYF
V gene: TRBV7-2; J gene: TRBJ2-5; D gene: -; clone size: -; CDR3 DNA: TGTGCCAGCAGCGCACGGGCGGAAGAGACCCAGTACTTC; CDR3 protein: CASSARAEETQYF
V gene: TRBV19; J gene: TRBJ2-1; D gene: -; clone size: -; CDR3 DNA: TGTGCCAGTAACCACCGGGACGGAGAACTTGAGCAGTTCTTC; CDR3 protein: CASNHRDGELEQFF
V gene: TRBV5-6; J gene: TRBJ2-7; D gene: TRBD1; clone size: -; CDR3 DNA: TGTGCCAGCAGCTTGGGAGGACAGGGGGTATACGAGCAGTACTTC; CDR3 protein: CASSLGGQGVYEQYF
V gene: TRBV18; J gene: TRBJ1-5; D gene: -; clone size: few; CDR3 DNA: TGTGCCAGCTCACCACGGGACGGTCGGGGGCCGTCTAGCAATCAGCCCCAGCATTTT; CDR3 protein: CASSPRDGRGPSSNQPQHF
V gene: TRBV6-1; J gene: TRBJ1-1; D gene: TRBD1; clone size: -; CDR3 DNA: TGTGCCAGCAAAATGGGACAGGGGATGATGAACACTGAAGCTTTCTTT; CDR3 protein: CASKMGQGMMNTEAFF
V gene: TRBV20-1; J gene: TRBJ2-3; D gene: TRBD2; clone size: -; CDR3 DNA: TGCAGTGCCGGGGGGATAAGATCGGGGTACACAGATACGCAGTATTTT; CDR3 protein: CSAGGIRSGYTDTQYF
V gene: TRBV15; J gene: TRBJ2-2; D gene: TRBD2; clone size: few; CDR3 DNA: TGTGCCACCAGCAGAGATGGACTAGCGGGAGTCGGCGGGGAGCTGTTTTTT; CDR3 protein: CATSRDGLAGVGGELFF
V gene: TRBV5-1; J gene: TRBJ2-7; D gene: -; clone size: few; CDR3 DNA: TGCGCCAGCAGCTTTGGGCGGCCAGGCTCCTACGAGCAGTACTTC; CDR3 protein: CASSFGRPGSYEQYF
V gene: TRBV29-1; J gene: TRBJ2-7; D gene: -; clone size: once; CDR3 DNA: TGCAGCGTTGAGGAAAACTACGAGCAGTACTTC; CDR3 protein: CSVEENYEQYF
V gene: TRBV12-3/TRBV12-4; J gene: TRBJ2-3; D gene: -; clone size: -; CDR3 DNA: TGTGCCAGCAGTTTCGCCCCCACAGTCTCAGATACGCAGTATTTT; CDR3 protein: CASSFAPTVSDTQYF
V gene: TRBV20-1; J gene: TRBJ1-1; D gene: -; clone size: many; CDR3 DNA: TGCAGTGCTGGGGGACTTGGGAACACTGAAGCTTTCTTT; CDR3 protein: CSAGGLGNTEAFF
V gene: TRBV10-3; J gene: TRBJ1-3; D gene: -; clone size: few; CDR3 DNA: TGTGCCATCGGCCCCGGTTGGGGGTCTGGAAACACCATATATTTT; CDR3 protein: CAIGPGWGSGNTIYF
V gene: TRBV6-2/TRBV6-3; J gene: TRBJ2-7; D gene: -; clone size: -; CDR3 DNA: TGTGCCAGCAGAGCGGGACAGACCTACGAGCAGTACTTC; CDR3 protein: CASRAGQTYEQYF
V gene: TRBV3-2; J gene: TRBJ2-1; D gene: -; clone size: few; CDR3 DNA: TGTGCCAGCAGCCAAGCCGGACTAGCGGGAGTGGTGAATGAGCAGTTCTTC; CDR3 protein: CASSQAGLAGVVNEQFF
V gene: TRBV14; J gene: TRBJ2-1; D gene: -; clone size: -; CDR3 DNA: TGTGCCAGCAGCCAACTAAGGGGGACAACTTCCTACAATGAGCAGTTCTTC; CDR3 protein: CASSQLRGTTSYNEQFF
V gene: TRBV29-1; J gene: TRBJ2-7; D gene: -; clone size: many; CDR3 DNA: TGCAGCGTTGAATATAGACACCTGAGCTCCTACGAGCAGTACTTC; CDR3 protein: CSVEYRHLSSYEQYF
V gene: TRBV4-2; J gene: TRBJ2-3; D gene: -; clone size: -; CDR3 DNA: TGTGCCAGCAGCCAACAATCACCAGATACGCAGTATTTT; CDR3 protein: CASSQQSPDTQYF
V gene: TRBV28; J gene: TRBJ2-7; D gene: -; clone size: -; CDR3 DNA: TGTGCCACCACAGGGAGATACGAGCAGTACTTC; CDR3 protein: CATTGRYEQYF
V gene: TRBV7-2; J gene: TRBJ2-7; D gene: TRBD2; clone size: few; CDR3 DNA: TGTGCCAGCAGCTTAAACGGACTAGGGTTGTACGAGCAGTACTTC; CDR3 protein: CASSLNGLGLYEQYF
V gene: TRBV27; J gene: TRBJ2-3; D gene: -; clone size: -; CDR3 DNA: TGTGCCAGCAGTTCTCTCCCTCCAGATACGCAGTATTTT; CDR3 protein: CASSSLPPDTQYF
V gene: TRBV10-2; J gene: TRBJ2-7; D gene: -; clone size: few; CDR3 DNA: TGCGCCAGCAGTCGGCAACAGGACTACGAGCAGTACTTC; CDR3 protein: CASSRQQDYEQYF
V gene: TRBV29-1; J gene: TRBJ2-2; D gene: TRBD2; clone size: -; CDR3 DNA: TGCAGCGGGGGGGGGAAGTCCGGGGAGCTGTTTTTT; CDR3 protein: CSGGGKSGELFF
V gene: TRBV12-3/TRBV12-4; J gene: TRBJ2-5; D gene: -; clone size: many; CDR3 DNA: TGTGCCAGCAGTTTAGTGGGGTACCAAGAGACCCAGTACTTC; CDR3 protein: CASSLVGYQETQYF
V gene: TRBV5-4; J gene: TRBJ1-1; D gene: -; clone size: -; CDR3 DNA: TGTGCCAGCAGCTACACAGGACTCTCTGAAGCTTTCTTT; CDR3 protein: CASSYTGLSEAFF
V gene: TRBV5-1; J gene: TRBJ2-3; D gene: TRBD2; clone size: -; CDR3 DNA: TGCGCCAGCAGCTGGACTAGCGGGGAGGATACGCAGTATTTT; CDR3 protein: CASSWTSGEDTQYF
V gene: TRBV12-3/TRBV12-4; J gene: TRBJ2-1; D gene: -; clone size: -; CDR3 DNA: TGTGCCAGCAGTTTACCTGTCCATGAGCAGTTCTTC; CDR3 protein: CASSLPVHEQFF
V gene: TRBV29-1; J gene: TRBJ2-7; D gene: -; clone size: -; CDR3 DNA: TGCAGCGTTGTGGGGGGAGATGGGGGCGAGCAGTACTTC; CDR3 protein: CSVVGGDGGEQYF
V gene: TRBV20-1; J gene: TRBJ2-7; D gene: TRBD2; clone size: -; CDR3 DNA: TGCAGTGCTAGAGATCTCGGTAGCGGGGGGGCCTACGTGCAGTACTTC; CDR3 protein: CSARDLGSGGAYVQYF
V gene: TRBV7-9; J gene: TRBJ1-4; D gene: TRBD1; clone size: -; CDR3 DNA: TGTGCCAGCAGCGGCTGGACAGGGGATGAAAAACTGTTTTTT; CDR3 protein: CASSGWTGDEKLFF
V gene: TRBV7-2; J gene: TRBJ2-1; D gene: -; clone size: many; CDR3 DNA: TGTGCCAGCAGCTTAGTGGGCGGGGTCTACAATGAGCAGTTCTTC; CDR3 protein: CASSLVGGVYNEQFF
V gene: TRBV24-1; J gene: TRBJ2-2; D gene: -; clone size: few; CDR3 DNA: TGTGCCACCAGTGATGTCCGGGGCCGGCGGGCCGGGGAGCTGTTTTTT; CDR3 protein: CATSDVRGRRAGELFF
V gene: TRBV20-1; J gene: TRBJ2-7; D gene: TRBD1; clone size: -; CDR3 DNA: TGCAGTGCTAGAGAAGGGACAGGGGGCTACGAGCAGTACTTC; CDR3 protein: CSAREGTGGYEQYF
V gene: TRBV7-3; J gene: TRBJ2-1; D gene: -; clone size: -; CDR3 DNA: TGTGCCAGCAGCTTAACCCCTAGCTCCTACAATGAGCAGTTCTTC; CDR3 protein: CASSLTPSSYNEQFF
V gene: TRBV7-6; J gene: TRBJ2-5; D gene: TRBD1; clone size: few; CDR3 DNA: TGTGCCAAGATACAGGGGGACCAAGAGACCCAGTACTTC; CDR3 protein: CAKIQGDQETQYF
V gene: TRBV7-9; J gene: TRBJ2-6; D gene: -; clone size: few; CDR3 DNA: TGTGCCAGCAGCACCATCGGACGGGCCAACGTCCTGACTTTC; CDR3 protein: CASSTIGRANVLTF
V gene: TRBV30; J gene: TRBJ1-4; D gene: TRBD1; clone size: few; CDR3 DNA: TGTGCCTGGAAACAGGGGGCAGGTGAAAAACTGTTTTTT; CDR3 protein: CAWKQGAGEKLFF
V gene: TRBV20-1; J gene: TRBJ2-3; D gene: TRBD2; clone size: -; CDR3 DNA: TGCAGTTCACCGGGACTAGCAGTTGCAGATACGCAGTATTTT; CDR3 protein: CSSPGLAVADTQYF
V gene: TRBV29-1; J gene: TRBJ2-5; D gene: -; clone size: many; CDR3 DNA: TGCAGCGTGGGGGTAATGACAGCCCAAGAGACCCAGTACTTC; CDR3 protein: CSVGVMTAQETQYF
V gene: TRBV7-8; J gene: TRBJ2-7; D gene: -; clone size: -; CDR3 DNA: TGTGCCAGCAGCTTAGCCGGGACATTGCCCGAGCAGTACTTC; CDR3 protein: CASSLAGTLPEQYF